This T cell receptor beta chain was obtained from a study of blood T cells in healthy people across ages. Germline CDR1 DFQATT, CDR2 SNEGSKA (reference sequence). V gave up 0 bases and J gave up 8 bases, with 32 bases separating them. The length of the CDR3 is 20 residues. The authors ran a second PCR of roughly 6 to 11 cycles using a sample-barcoded 5' primer and a J-beta primer mix. TCRdb independently ran MiXCR on the 5' RACE reads; one entry per CDR3 protein. The table shows about 1.8 million distinct CDR3 sequences, with around 48% occurring only once. This clonotype was sampled from a woman aged 40 to 49 in good health. The specimen sequenced was blood. This chain uses TRBV20-1 with TRBJ2-1, with a weak D call TRBD1 (6 bases). The DNA of the CDR3 is TGCAGTGCTAGAGACCTCTTGGGGTCTGGCCGGGACAACGGACGTCATGAGCAGTTCTTC. It is translated as CSARDLLGSGRDNGRHEQFF.